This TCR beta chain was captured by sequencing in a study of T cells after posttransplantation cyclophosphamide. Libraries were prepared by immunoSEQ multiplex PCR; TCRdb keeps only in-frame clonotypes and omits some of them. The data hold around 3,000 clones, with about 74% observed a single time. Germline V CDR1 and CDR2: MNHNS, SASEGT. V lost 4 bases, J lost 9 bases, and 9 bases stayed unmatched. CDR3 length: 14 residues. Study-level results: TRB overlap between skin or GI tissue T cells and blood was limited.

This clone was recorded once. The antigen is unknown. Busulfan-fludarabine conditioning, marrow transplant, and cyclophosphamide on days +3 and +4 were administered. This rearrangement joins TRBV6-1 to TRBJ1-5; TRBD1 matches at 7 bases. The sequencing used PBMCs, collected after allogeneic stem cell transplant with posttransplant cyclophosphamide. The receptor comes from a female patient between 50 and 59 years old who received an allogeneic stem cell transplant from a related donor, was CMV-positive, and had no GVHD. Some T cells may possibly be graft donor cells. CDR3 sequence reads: CASSGQGNDRPQHF. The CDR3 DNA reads TGTGCCAGCAGTGGACAGGGCAATGATCGGCCCCAGCATTTT.